This T cell receptor beta chain is from a study of breast tumors, draining lymph nodes, adjacent tissues. Breast cancer patients provided tissue from their axillary draining lymph nodes. Each CDR3 protein gets one entry after TCRdb re-called the multiplex PCR reads with MiXCR. The sample lists approximately 150,000 distinct CDR3 sequences; about 30% were seen once. This clonotype has only a few counts. Deletions cut 3 bases from V and 0 bases from J, with 10 bases between. This CDR3 is built from 15 residues. Germline CDR1 MDHEN, CDR2 SYDVKM. The receptor's source is a female donor with breast cancer. Some clones in this sample may be carry-over from other donors' samples. Sequenced: axillary lymph node tissue. This sequence joins TRBV28 and TRBJ2-3; no definite D call. CDR3 DNA sequence: TGTGCCAGCAGTTTCGAAAGTCGCAGCACAGATACGCAGTATTTT. Its translation is CASSFESRSTDTQYF. Together with reference TRBV28 and TRBJ2-3, the CDR3 gives the full variable domain: DVKVTQSSRYLVKRTGEKVFLECVQDMDHENMFWYRQDPGLGLRLIYFSYDVKMKEKGDIPEGYSVSREKKERFSLILESASTNQTSMYLCASSFESRSTDTQYFGPGTRLTVL.